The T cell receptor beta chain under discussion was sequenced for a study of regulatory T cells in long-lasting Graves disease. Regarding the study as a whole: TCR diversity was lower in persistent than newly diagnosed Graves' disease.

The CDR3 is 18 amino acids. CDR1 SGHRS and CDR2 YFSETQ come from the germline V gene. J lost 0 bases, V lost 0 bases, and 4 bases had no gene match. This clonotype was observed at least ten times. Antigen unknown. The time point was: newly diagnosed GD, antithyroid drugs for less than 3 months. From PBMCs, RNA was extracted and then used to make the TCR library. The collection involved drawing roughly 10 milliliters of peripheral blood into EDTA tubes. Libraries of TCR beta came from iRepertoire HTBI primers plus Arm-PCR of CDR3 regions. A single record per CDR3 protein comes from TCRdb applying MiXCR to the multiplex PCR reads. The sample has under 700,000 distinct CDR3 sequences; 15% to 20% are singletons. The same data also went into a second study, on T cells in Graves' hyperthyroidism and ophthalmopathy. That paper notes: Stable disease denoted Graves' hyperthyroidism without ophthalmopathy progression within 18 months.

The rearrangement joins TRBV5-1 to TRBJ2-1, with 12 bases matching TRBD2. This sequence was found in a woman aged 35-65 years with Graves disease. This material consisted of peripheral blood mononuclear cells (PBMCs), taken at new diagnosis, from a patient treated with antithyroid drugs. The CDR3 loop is CASSLELAGGRSYNEQFF. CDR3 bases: TGCGCCAGCAGCTTGGAACTAGCGGGGGGCCGCTCCTACAATGAGCAGTTCTTC.